The table lists the clone carrying this TCR beta chain with a few counts. Its specificity is unknown. This record comes from a study of blood T cells in healthy people across ages. Overall study findings and caveats: Higher naive T cell percentage went strongly together with higher TCR beta diversity. With age, beta diversity per million T cells declined roughly linearly, significantly by roughly 40.

It was with a sample-barcoded 5' primer and a J-beta primer mix that a second PCR of roughly 7 to 12 cycles was run. TCRdb itself ran the 5' RACE reads through MiXCR, one entry per CDR3 protein. The sample lists about 1.6 million distinct CDR3 sequences, roughly 30% occurring once. This clonotype was obtained from a woman in her twenties or thirties in good health. Sequences were obtained from blood.

In nucleotides, the CDR3 is TGCAGTGCTAGATCCGACAGGGATAGTAGCTATGGCTACACCTTC. Residues: CSARSDRDSSYGYTF. The rearrangement joins TRBV20-1 to TRBJ1-2; 7 bases are a match to TRBD1. V lost 2 bases, J lost 4 bases, and 10 bases stayed unmatched. The CDR3 covers 15 residues. Germline CDR1 reads DFQATT; CDR2 reads SNEGSKA (reference sequence).